This TCR beta chain was observed in a study of shared clonotypes between healthy human individuals (dated by TCRdb to 2018 to 2021). As for the study more broadly: Two women and a few men aged 18 to 49 years were included in the cohort. For each donor, CD4 naive and CD4 memory were each run on three plates, CD8 naive on two plates, and CD8 memory on one plate. Different laboratories and diverse techniques were used to prepare libraries and sequence TCR repertoires, to increase sequencing depth and limit assay-specific biases. Leukapheresis yielded between about 0.85 and 10 billion PBMCs per donor. The study deeply sequenced blood TCR repertoires of five healthy adults to estimate repertoire size and the extent of clonotype sharing between individuals.

This clone has only one observation. No cognate antigen has been identified for it. Base qualities were left out, and no much larger clone turns up one base away. Within the sample, other DNA sequences also encode this same CDR3. Using the deep immunoSEQ assay, multiplex PCR amplified TCR CDR3 regions from genomic DNA. For each cell subset, the extracted genomic DNA was distributed evenly across all wells of several immunoSEQ 96-well plates, and each plate served as one replicate. For sorted subsets, around 200 ng genomic DNA, equal to 25,000 to 35,000 T cell genomes, was loaded into each replicate PCR. The purified libraries were quantified using a Qubit 3.0 fluorometer, sized with a Bioanalyzer 2100, and then quantified again using the KAPA Library Quantification kit. Each immunoSEQ 96-well plate was sequenced on its own single-read 150-cycle Illumina NextSeq 550 flow cell. From the authors' description of their analysis: Because the immunoSEQ output included only junctional sequences and no quality scores, the filtering could not be the same as the filtering used for full-length reads. Sequences were annotated with PyIR, a Python wrapper for IgBLAST v1.9, using IMGT germline references to assign V/J genes and CDR3. Reads with weak V/J assignments (E-value above 1e-6), missing CDR3, stop codons, out-of-frame junctions, or ambiguous translated residues were removed. V3J clonotypes were defined as sequences sharing the same inferred V gene, J gene, and CDR3 amino acid sequence. Percentage overlap between repertoires was computed as shared unique clonotypes divided by the size of the smaller repertoire. Richness of each repertoire was evaluated using RTK rarefaction, the Chao1 estimator, and Recon v2.1 estimates of unobserved clonotypes. Generation probabilities for all TCRbeta clonotypes obtained by the gDNA method from a handful of donors were computed using OLGA. The source is immuneACCESS, and TCRdb retained only in-frame sequences with V and J called. Part of the clones is not carried over; for the studies checked, unresolved V genes explain less than half of this, and the remainder is unexplained. V and J calls and clone size follow that table, whereas D and trimming were derived from the DNA. Present in this sample are around 1.9 million clones, around 93% of which were seen just once. The top ten hold more than 1.5% of the sample.

CD8 naive samples were obtained by positive selection for CCR7 among CD45RO-negative cells, yielding a CD45RA+CCR7+ population from which TemRA cells were excluded. The donors were healthy, HIV-negative adults with no recently reported acute infections or vaccinations. Only Caucasian adults living in Nashville, Tennessee, USA were represented among the donors. Blood was obtained by leukapheresis, after which PBMCs were separated by Ficoll-Histopaque density gradient centrifugation and cryopreserved in liquid nitrogen vapor phase. Analytical flow cytometry was used to check the purity and quantity of every magnetically sorted T cell population. Genomic DNA was isolated from every sorted fraction and measured by UV absorbance on a Nanodrop 2000c. Broad study findings and their caveats: Based on pairwise subsampling, the degree of clonotype sharing among donors was expected to be affected by sequencing depth. Naive subsets generally had larger estimated clonotype richness than memory subsets. Only blood was sampled, and tissue TCR repertoires likely differ from those in blood. When a few donors were compared, the shared fraction of clonotypes was 5% to 6.5% for naive CD4, around 3.5% for naive CD8, 2.3% for memory CD4, and 0.35% to 0.4% for memory CD8. Incomplete sequencing was indicated by rarefaction of sorted-subset datasets, despite the large sequencing depth. Clonotypes shared by all four sorted-subset donors showed higher generation probabilities than non-shared clonotypes. The genetic and exposure-history diversity represented was limited by the small number of donors.

Including the terminal cysteine and phenylalanine, the CDR3 comprises 14 residues. Only CDR3 DNA is held: 42 bases, read in frame from base 1. The V and J ends are trimmed by 5 bases and 1 base, leaving 9 bases between them. CDR1 and CDR2, looked up from the germline V gene (reference sequence), are MNHEY and SMNVEV. The sequenced sample consisted of naive CD8+ T cells from PBMCs. In the paper's terms, the cell subset or site label means: CD45RA+CCR7+. Recombination connected TRBV27 to TRBJ1-5; the D gene is perhaps TRBD1, from 6 matching bases. The receptor was isolated from a man between 18 and 29 years old in good health. Some clones in this sample may be carry-over from other donors' samples. This receptor carries the CDR3 CASSPTGSNQPQHF. The sequence in DNA is TGTGCCAGCAGTCCCACAGGGAGCAATCAGCCCCAGCATTTT.